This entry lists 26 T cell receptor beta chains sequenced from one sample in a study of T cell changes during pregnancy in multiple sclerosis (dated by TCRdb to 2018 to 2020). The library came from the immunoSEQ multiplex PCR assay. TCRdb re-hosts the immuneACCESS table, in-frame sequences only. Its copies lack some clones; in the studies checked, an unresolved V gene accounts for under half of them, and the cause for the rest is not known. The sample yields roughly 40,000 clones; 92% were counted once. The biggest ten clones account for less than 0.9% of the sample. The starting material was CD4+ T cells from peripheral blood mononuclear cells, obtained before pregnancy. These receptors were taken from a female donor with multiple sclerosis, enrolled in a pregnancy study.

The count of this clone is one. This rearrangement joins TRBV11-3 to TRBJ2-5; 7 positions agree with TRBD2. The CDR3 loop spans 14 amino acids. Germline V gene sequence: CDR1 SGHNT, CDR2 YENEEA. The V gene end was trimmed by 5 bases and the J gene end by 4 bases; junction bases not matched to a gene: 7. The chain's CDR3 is CASSDSRESETQYF. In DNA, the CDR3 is TGTGCCAGCAGCGACTCGCGGGAGTCAGAGACCCAGTACTTC.

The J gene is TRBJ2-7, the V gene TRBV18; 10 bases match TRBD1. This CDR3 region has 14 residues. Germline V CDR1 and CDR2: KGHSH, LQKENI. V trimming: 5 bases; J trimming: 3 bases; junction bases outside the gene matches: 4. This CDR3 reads CASSSRTGGYEQYF. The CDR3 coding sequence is TGTGCCAGCTCATCCCGGACAGGGGGCTACGAGCAGTACTTC. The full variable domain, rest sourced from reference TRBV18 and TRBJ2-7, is NAGVMQNPRHLVRRRGQEARLRCSPMKGHSHVYWYRQLPEEGLKFMVYLQKENIIDESGMPKERFSAEFPKEGPSILRIQQVVRGDSAAYFCASSSRTGGYEQYFGPGTRLTVT.

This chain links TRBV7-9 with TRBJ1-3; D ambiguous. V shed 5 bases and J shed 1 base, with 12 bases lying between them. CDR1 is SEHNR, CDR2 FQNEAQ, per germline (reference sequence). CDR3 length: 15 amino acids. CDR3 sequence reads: CASSKQGASGNTIYF. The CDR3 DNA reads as TGTGCCAGCAGCAAACAAGGAGCATCTGGAAACACCATATATTTT.

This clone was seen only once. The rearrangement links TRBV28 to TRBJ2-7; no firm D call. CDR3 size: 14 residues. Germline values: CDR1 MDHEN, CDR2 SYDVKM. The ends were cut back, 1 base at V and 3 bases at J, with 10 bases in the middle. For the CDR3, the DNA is TGTGCCAGCAGTTTATTGGGCTTCGTCTACGAGCAGTACTTC. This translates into CASSLLGFVYEQYF.

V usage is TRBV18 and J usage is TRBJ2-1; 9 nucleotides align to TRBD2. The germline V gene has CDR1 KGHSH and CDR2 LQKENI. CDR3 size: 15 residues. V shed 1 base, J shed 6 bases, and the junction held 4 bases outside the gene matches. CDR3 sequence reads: CASSPRLAESNEQFF. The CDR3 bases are TGTGCCAGCTCACCACGACTAGCGGAAAGCAATGAGCAGTTCTTC.

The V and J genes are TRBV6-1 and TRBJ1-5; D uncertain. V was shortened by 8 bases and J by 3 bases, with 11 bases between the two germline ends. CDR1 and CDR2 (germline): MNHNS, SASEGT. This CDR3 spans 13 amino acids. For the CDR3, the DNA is TGTGCCAGCGAAGTTGCGGTCAATCAGCCCCAGCATTTT. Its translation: CASEVAVNQPQHF.

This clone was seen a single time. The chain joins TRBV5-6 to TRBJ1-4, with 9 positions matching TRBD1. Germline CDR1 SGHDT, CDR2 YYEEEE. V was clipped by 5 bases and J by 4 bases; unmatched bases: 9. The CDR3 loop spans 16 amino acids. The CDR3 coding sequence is TGTGCCAGCAGTGATACCCCGGGACAGGGTAATGAAAAACTGTTTTTT. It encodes CASSDTPGQGNEKLFF. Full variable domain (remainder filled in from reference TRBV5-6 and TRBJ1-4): DAGVTQSPTHLIKTRGQQVTLRCSPKSGHDTVSWYQQALGQGPQFIFQYYEEEERQRGNFPDRFSGHQFPNYSSELNVNALLLGDSALYLCASSDTPGQGNEKLFFGSGTQLSVL.

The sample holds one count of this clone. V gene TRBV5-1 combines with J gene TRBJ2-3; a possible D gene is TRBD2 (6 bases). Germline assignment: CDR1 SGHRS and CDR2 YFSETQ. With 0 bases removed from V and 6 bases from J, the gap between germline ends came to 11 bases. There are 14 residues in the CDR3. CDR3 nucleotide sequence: TGCGCCAGCAGCTTGGACGGGGGTGGGGATACGCAGTATTTT. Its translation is CASSLDGGGDTQYF.

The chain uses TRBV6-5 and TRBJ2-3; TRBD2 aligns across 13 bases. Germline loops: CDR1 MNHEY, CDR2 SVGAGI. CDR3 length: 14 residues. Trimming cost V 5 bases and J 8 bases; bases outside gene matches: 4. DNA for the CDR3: TGTGCCAGCAGTCCTGGACTAGCGGGGGTTACGCAGTATTTT. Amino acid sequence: CASSPGLAGVTQYF.

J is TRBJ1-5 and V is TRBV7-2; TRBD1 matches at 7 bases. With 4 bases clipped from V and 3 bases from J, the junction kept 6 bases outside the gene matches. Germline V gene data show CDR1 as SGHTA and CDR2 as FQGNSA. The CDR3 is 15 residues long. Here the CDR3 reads CASSSVGQDNQPQHF. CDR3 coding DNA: TGTGCCAGCAGCTCGGTAGGACAGGACAATCAGCCCCAGCATTTT.

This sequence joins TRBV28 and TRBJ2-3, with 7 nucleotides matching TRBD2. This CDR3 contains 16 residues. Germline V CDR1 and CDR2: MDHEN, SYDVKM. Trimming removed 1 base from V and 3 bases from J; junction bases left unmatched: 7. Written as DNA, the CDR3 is TGTGCCAGCAGTTTATTTCTGGGGACTAATACAGATACGCAGTATTTT. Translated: CASSLFLGTNTDTQYF.

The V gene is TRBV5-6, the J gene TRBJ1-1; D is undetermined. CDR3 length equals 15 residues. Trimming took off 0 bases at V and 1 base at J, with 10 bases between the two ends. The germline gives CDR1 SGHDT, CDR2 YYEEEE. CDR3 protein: CASSLGHSRNTEAFF. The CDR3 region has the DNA TGTGCCAGCAGCTTGGGCCACTCTAGGAACACTGAAGCTTTCTTT. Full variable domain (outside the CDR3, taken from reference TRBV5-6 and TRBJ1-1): DAGVTQSPTHLIKTRGQQVTLRCSPKSGHDTVSWYQQALGQGPQFIFQYYEEEERQRGNFPDRFSGHQFPNYSSELNVNALLLGDSALYLCASSLGHSRNTEAFFGQGTRLTVV.

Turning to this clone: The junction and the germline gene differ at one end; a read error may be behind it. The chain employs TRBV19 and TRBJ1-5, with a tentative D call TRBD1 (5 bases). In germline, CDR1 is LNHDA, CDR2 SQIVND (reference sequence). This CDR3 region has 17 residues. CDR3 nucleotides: TGTGCCAGTAGTATGGGACGGGGGAAGGCGAGCAGTCAGCCCCAGCATTTT. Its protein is CASSMGRGKASSQPQHF. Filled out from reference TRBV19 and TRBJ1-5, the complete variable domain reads DGGITQSPKYLFRKEGQNVTLSCEQNLNHDAMYWYRQDPGQGLRLIYYSQIVNDFQKGDIAEGYSVSREKKESFPLTVTSAQKNPTAFYLCASSMGRGKASSQPQHFGDGTRLSIL.

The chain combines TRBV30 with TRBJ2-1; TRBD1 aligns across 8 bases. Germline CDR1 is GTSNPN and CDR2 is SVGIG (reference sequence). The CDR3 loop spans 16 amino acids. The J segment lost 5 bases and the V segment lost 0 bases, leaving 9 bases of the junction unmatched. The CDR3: CAWSVQGGSINNEQFF. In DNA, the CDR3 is TGTGCCTGGAGTGTACAGGGGGGATCTATCAACAATGAGCAGTTCTTC.

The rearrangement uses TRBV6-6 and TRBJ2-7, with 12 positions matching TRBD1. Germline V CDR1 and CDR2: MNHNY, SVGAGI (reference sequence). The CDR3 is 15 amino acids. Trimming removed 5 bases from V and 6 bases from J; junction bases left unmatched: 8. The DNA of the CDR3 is TGTGCCAGCAGTACACCGGGACAGGGGGCGCGCGAGCAGTACTTC. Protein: CASSTPGQGAREQYF.

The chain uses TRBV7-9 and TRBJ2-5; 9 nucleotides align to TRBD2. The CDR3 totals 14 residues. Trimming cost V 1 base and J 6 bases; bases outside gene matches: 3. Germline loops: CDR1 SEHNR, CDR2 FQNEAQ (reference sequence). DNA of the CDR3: TGTGCCAGCAGCTTAGATGCGGGAGGGAAGACCCAGTACTTC. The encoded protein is CASSLDAGGKTQYF.

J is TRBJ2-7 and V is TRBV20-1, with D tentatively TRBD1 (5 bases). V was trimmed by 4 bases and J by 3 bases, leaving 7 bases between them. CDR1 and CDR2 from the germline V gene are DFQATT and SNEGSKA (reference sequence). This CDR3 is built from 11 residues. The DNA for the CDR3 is TGCAGTGCTAAGGGGATCTACGAGCAGTACTTC. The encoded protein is CSAKGIYEQYF.

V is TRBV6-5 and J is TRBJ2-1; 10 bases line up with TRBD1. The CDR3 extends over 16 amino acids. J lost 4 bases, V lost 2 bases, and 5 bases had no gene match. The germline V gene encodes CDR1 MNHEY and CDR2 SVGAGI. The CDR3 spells CASSYATGGSYNEQFF. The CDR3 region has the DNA TGTGCCAGCAGTTACGCGACAGGGGGCTCGTACAATGAGCAGTTCTTC.

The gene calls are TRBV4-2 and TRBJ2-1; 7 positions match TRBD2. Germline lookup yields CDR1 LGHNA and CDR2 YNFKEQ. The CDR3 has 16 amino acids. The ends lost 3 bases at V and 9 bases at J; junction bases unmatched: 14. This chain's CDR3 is CASSHDPLAALGEQFF. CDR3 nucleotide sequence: TGTGCCAGCAGCCACGATCCCCTAGCGGCCCTCGGTGAGCAGTTCTTC.

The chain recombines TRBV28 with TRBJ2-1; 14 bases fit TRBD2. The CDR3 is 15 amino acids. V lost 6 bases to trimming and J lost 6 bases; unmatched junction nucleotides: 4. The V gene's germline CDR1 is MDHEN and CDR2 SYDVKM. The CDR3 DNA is TGTGCCAGCAGACCGGGACTAGCGGGAGTCAATGAGCAGTTCTTC. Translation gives CASRPGLAGVNEQFF.

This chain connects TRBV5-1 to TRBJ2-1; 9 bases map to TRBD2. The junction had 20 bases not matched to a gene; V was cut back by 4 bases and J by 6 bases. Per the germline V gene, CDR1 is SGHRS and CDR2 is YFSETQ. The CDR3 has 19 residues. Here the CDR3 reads CASSHIAAGGASRSNEQFF. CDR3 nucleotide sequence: TGCGCCAGCAGCCACATCGCTGCGGGGGGGGCTAGTCGAAGCAATGAGCAGTTCTTC.

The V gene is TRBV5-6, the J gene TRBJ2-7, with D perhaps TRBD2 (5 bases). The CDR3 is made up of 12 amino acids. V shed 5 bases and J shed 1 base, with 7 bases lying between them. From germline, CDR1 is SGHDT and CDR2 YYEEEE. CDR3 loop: CASRGESYEQYF. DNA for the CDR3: TGTGCCAGCAGGGGAGAGTCCTACGAGCAGTACTTC.

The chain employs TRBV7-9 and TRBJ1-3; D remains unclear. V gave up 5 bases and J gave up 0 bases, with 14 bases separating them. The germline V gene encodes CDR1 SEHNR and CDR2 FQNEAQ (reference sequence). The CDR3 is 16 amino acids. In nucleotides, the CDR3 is TGTGCCAGCAGCGCGGGGTTGGGGATCTCTGGAAACACCATATATTTT. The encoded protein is CASSAGLGISGNTIYF.

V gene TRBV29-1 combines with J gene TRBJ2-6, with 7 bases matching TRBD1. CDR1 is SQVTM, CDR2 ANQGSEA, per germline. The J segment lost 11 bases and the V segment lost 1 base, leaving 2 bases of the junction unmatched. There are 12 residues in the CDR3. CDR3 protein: CSVEGGGDVLTF. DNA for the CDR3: TGCAGCGTTGAAGGAGGGGGCGACGTCCTGACTTTC.

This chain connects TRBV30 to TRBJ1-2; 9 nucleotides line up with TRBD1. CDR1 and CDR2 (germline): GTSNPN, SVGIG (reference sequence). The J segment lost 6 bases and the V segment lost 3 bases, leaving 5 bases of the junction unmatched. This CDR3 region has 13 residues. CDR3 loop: CAWSTGGVDGYTF. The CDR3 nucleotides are TGTGCCTGGAGCACAGGGGGCGTCGATGGCTACACCTTC.

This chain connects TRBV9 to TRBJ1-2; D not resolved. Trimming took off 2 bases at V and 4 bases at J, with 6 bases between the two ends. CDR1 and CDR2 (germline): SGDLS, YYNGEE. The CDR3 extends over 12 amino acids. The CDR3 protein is CASSVSGYGYTF. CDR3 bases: TGTGCCAGCAGCGTCTCAGGCTATGGCTACACCTTC.